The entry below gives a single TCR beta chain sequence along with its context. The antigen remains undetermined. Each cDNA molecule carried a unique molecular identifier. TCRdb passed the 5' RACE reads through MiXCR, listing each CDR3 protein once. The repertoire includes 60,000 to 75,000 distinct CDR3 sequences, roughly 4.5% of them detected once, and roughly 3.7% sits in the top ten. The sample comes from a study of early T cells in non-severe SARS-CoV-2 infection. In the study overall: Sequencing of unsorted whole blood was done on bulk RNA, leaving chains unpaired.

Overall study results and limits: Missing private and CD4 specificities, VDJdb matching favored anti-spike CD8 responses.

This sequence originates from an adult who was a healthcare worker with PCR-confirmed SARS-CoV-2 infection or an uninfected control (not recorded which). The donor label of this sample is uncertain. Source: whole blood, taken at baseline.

CDR3 nucleotide sequence: TGTGCCAGCATTGCGGGAGGGGGAGCCTACGAGCAGTACTTC. Protein sequence: CASIAGGGAYEQYF. The chain joins TRBV28 to TRBJ2-7, with TRBD2 matching over 9 bases. This CDR3 contains 14 residues. The V segment lost 7 bases and the J segment 2 bases; nucleotides outside the gene matches: 6. Germline values: CDR1 MDHEN, CDR2 SYDVKM.